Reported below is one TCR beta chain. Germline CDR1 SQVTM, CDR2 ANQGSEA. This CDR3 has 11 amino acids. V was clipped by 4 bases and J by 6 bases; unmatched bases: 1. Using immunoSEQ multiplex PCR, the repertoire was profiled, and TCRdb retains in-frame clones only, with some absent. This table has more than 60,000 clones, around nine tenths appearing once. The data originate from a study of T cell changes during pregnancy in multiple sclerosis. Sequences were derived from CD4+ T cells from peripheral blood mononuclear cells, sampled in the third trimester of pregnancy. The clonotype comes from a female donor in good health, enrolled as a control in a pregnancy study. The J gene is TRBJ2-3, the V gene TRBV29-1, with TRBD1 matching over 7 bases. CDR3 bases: TGCAGCGTTGCCAGGGGGGATACGCAGTATTTT. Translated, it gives CSVARGDTQYF.